This T cell receptor beta chain was sequenced for a study of vaccination effects on CD4 cells after COVID-19. TCRdb keeps only in-frame clones here, not all; method: immunoSEQ multiplex PCR. The table includes approximately 74,000 clones, around 67% detected once. This clone showed up just a few times. Its antigen remains unknown. Culturing for 10 to 11 days preceded CD4+ T cell isolation. The cohort was immunized with two doses of either the BNT162b2 or mRNA-1273 vaccine. The sample in question was CD4+ T cells from PBMCs cultured without peptide, obtained after COVID-19 vaccination. The receptor comes from a human donor who received a COVID-19 vaccine.

CDR3 bases: TGCGCCAGCATGGGACTAGTCGACACCGGGGAGCTGTTTTTT. This translates into CASMGLVDTGELFF. The V gene is TRBV10-2, the J gene TRBJ2-2; 8 nucleotides agree with TRBD2. The CDR3 contains 14 residues. Germline-derived CDR1 and CDR2 are WSHSY and SAAADI. V trimming: 7 bases; J trimming: 3 bases; junction bases outside the gene matches: 4.